The sequence of this T cell receptor (beta chain) was determined in a study of PD-1 blockade in classical Hodgkin lymphoma (dated by TCRdb to about 2020). About the study as a whole: The study used CyTOF and TCR beta sequencing to define a peripheral blood immune signature of response to PD-1 blockade in classical Hodgkin lymphoma.

Genomic DNA was isolated using the Qiagen DNeasy kit from unsorted PBMCs as well as from negatively selected CD4+ and CD8+ fractions. TCR beta CDR3 regions were amplified by immunoSEQ multiplex PCR using primers annealing to V and J segments. A synthetic immune receptor repertoire was used to minimize amplification bias, and remaining bias was computationally removed after sequencing. The study's own analysis went as follows. Custom Python scripts were used to quantify repertoire diversity as the Shannon entropy index. The unsorted, CD4+ and CD8+ repertoires were each analyzed separately, with the exception of combined analyses, where CD4+ and CD8+ sequences were merged in silico. This is the immuneACCESS table as TCRdb keeps it, with only in-frame sequences that have V and J called. A part of the clones is gone; compared with another copy, unresolved V genes explain less than half, and the rest is unexplained. V and J calls plus clone size are reproduced from that table; the DNA served to infer D and trimming. In all, the sample holds 22,000 or so clones, and roughly 89% of those were seen once. The ten largest clones represent 0.2% to 0.3% of the sample.

To note about this clone: Its antigen specificity is not known. Base qualities are not recorded, but no much larger clone differs from it by a single base.

In the paper's terms, the time point label means: newly diagnosed, previously untreated cHL patient sample. Magnetic negative selection with a Miltenyi CD4+ T cell isolation kit was used to purify CD4+ T cells from thawed PBMCs. To serve as a comparison group for the relapsed/refractory trial patients, PBMCs were sequenced from patients with newly diagnosed, previously untreated classical Hodgkin lymphoma. After peripheral blood was drawn into 8 mL Vacutainer Cell Preparation Tubes, PBMCs were isolated by centrifugation and then cryopreserved. Purified CD4+ and CD8+ fractions were prepared only for cases where an additional PBMC sample was available. Magnetically labelled cells were depleted on LS columns in a quadroMACS separator, and the flow-through was collected as the purified fraction. Broad study findings and their caveats: The study was restricted to a single clinical trial cohort, and the causes of repertoire differences, possibly disease activity or prior therapy, were left undefined. Newly diagnosed patients were reported to have lower baseline TCR diversity than healthy donors, and relapsed/refractory patients were reported to have lower baseline TCR diversity still.

This TCR came from a human donor with classical Hodgkin lymphoma. Source material: CD4+ T cells from blood.

The CDR3 sequence is CASSGRAETEAFF. DNA sequence: TGTGCCAGCAGCGGACGGGCGGAGACTGAAGCTTTCTTT. This receptor chain uses TRBV5-6 and TRBJ1-1; too little of a D gene remains to name it. V lost 4 bases and J lost 5 bases; the stretch between them is 12 bases long. CDR1 and CDR2 are read off the germline V gene as SGHDT and YYEEEE. The CDR3 sequence holds 13 residues, the cysteine and phenylalanine included. The CDR3 DNA has 39 bases and is translated from base 1.